This T cell receptor beta chain was identified in a study of T cell responses to AZD1222 COVID-19 vaccine. As for this clone: Its matching antigen is unknown.

The V end was cut by 5 bases, the J end by 0 bases, with 5 bases between. The CDR3 length is 13 residues. Germline V CDR1 and CDR2: SGHVS, FQNEAQ. Study-level findings and limits: Reportedly, close to half of spike-specific TCRs are directed against unmutated variant regions. In all cases, repertoires were sampled only after the peak T cell response.

Clones were read by immunoSEQ multiplex PCR, and TCRdb kept only the in-frame ones, dropping some. Here the sample spans about 86,000 clones, around 73% being singletons. The clonotype was recovered from an adult in good health. The genes are TRBV7-8 and TRBJ1-5; D call uncertain. The sample was peripheral blood, taken on day 0 of AZD1222 vaccination. The CDR3 region is CASSPSSNQPQHF. For the CDR3, the DNA is TGTGCCAGCAGCCCCAGTAGCAATCAGCCCCAGCATTTT.